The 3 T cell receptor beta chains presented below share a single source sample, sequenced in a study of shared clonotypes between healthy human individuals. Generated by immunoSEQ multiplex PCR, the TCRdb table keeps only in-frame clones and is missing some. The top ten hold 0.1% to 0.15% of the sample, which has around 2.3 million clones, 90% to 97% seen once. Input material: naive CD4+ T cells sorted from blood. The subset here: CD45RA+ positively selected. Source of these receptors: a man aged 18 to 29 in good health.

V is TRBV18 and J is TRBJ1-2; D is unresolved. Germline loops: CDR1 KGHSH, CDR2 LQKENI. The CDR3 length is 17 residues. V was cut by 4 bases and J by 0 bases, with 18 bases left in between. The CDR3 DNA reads TGTGCCAGCTCACTTTACCCGGACGGCCCTTCTAACTATGGCTACACCTTC. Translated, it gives CASSLYPDGPSNYGYTF.

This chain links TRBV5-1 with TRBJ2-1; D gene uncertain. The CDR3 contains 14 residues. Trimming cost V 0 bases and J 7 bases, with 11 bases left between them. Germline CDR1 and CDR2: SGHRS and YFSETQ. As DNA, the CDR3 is TGCGCCAGCAGCTTGGTTAGTATTGGGAATGAGCAGTTCTTC. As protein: CASSLVSIGNEQFF.

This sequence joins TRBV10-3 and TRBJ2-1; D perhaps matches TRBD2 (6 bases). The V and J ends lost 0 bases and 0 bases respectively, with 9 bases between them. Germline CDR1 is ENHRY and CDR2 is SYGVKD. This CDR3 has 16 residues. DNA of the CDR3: TGTGCCATCAGTGAGTCGCGGGACTCCTCCTACAATGAGCAGTTCTTC. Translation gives CAISESRDSSYNEQFF.